Listed here are 18 T cell receptor beta chains from one sample, sequenced in a study of Ad26.COV2.S vaccination and SARS-CoV-2 variants. Clones were sequenced by immunoSEQ multiplex PCR, and TCRdb holds only the in-frame ones, with some missing. The sample shows roughly 92,000 clones, approximately 77% of them seen only once. This sample comprised peripheral blood, obtained after recovery from COVID-19. These receptors were obtained from a human donor who had recovered from COVID-19.

The gene calls are TRBV15 and TRBJ1-3; D gene uncertain. The CDR3 is 16 amino acids. The germline gives CDR1 LNHNV, CDR2 YYDKDF (reference sequence). With 4 bases removed from V and 0 bases from J, the gap between germline ends came to 13 bases. In DNA form, the CDR3 reads TGTGCCACCAGCAATAATCGACGGCTCTCTGGAAACACCATATATTTT. It yields the protein CATSNNRRLSGNTIYF.

This chain links TRBV7-9 with TRBJ1-1, with D unresolved. The V and J ends lost 3 bases and 5 bases respectively, with 13 bases between them. Germline values: CDR1 SEHNR, CDR2 FQNEAQ (reference sequence). This CDR3 is built from 14 residues. CDR3: CASSFSQTNTEAFF. CDR3 sequence (DNA): TGTGCCAGCAGCTTCTCACAAACGAATACTGAAGCTTTCTTT.

The gene calls are TRBV11-3 and TRBJ2-1; D may be TRBD1 (6 bases). In germline, CDR1 is SGHNT, CDR2 YENEEA. Trimming pared 1 base from V and 6 bases from J, leaving 13 bases between. CDR3 length: 15 amino acids. This chain's CDR3 is CASSLARQGRNEQFF. DNA for the CDR3: TGTGCCAGCAGCTTAGCGCGGCAGGGGCGCAATGAGCAGTTCTTC.

V and J are TRBV5-1 and TRBJ2-5; 8 bases are a match to TRBD1. Trimming at V came to 0 bases and at J to 4 bases, leaving 14 bases not matched to a gene. Germline V gene sequence: CDR1 SGHRS, CDR2 YFSETQ. The CDR3 has 18 amino acids. The CDR3 sequence is CASSLATTGGWSGETQYF. CDR3 nucleotides: TGCGCCAGCAGCTTGGCTACTACAGGGGGATGGTCGGGAGAGACCCAGTACTTC.

This clone was detected a few times. The V and J genes are TRBV13 and TRBJ1-1; TRBD1 is a possible D gene (6 bases). The CDR3 spans 13 residues. CDR1 is PRHDT, CDR2 FYEKMQ, per germline (reference sequence). V was trimmed by 2 bases and J by 10 bases, leaving 14 bases between them. The CDR3 region is CASSLKRGSLAFF. CDR3 nucleotides: TGTGCCAGCAGCTTAAAAAGGGGGTCCTTAGCTTTCTTT. Using reference TRBV13 and TRBJ1-1 for the parts outside the CDR3, the full variable domain is AAGVIQSPRHLIKEKRETATLKCYPIPRHDTVYWYQQGPGQDPQFLISFYEKMQSDKGSIPDRFSAQQFSDYHSELNMSSLELGDSALYFCASSLKRGSLAFFGQGTRLTVV.

The chain recombines TRBV7-8 with TRBJ1-4, with TRBD1 as a possible D gene (6 bases). Germline CDR1 reads SGHVS; CDR2 reads FQNEAQ. V gave up 1 base and J gave up 4 bases, with 10 bases separating them. This CDR3 comprises 15 residues. CDR3 residues: CASSLVGASNEKLFF. The CDR3 bases are TGTGCCAGCAGCTTAGTGGGGGCGAGTAATGAAAAACTGTTTTTT. The complete variable domain, with remaining parts taken from reference TRBV7-8 and TRBJ1-4, reads GAGVSQSPRYKVAKRGQDVALRCDPISGHVSLFWYQQALGQGPEFLTYFQNEAQLDKSGLPSDRFFAERPEGSVSTLKIQRTQQEDSAVYLCASSLVGASNEKLFFGSGTQLSVL.

This clone showed up just a few times. The gene calls are TRBV10-2 and TRBJ2-7, with 9 bases fitting TRBD2. V gave up 6 bases and J gave up 2 bases; unmatched junction bases: 2. CDR1 is WSHSY and CDR2 is SAAADI in the germline V gene. The CDR3 extends over 13 amino acids. The CDR3 loop is CASRTSGAYEQYF. The CDR3, as DNA: TGCGCCAGCAGGACTAGCGGAGCCTACGAGCAGTACTTC.

V gene TRBV19 combines with J gene TRBJ2-2; D call uncertain. The CDR3 totals 15 residues. With 2 bases removed from V and 2 bases from J, the gap between germline ends came to 9 bases. Per germline, CDR1 LNHDA and CDR2 SQIVND (reference sequence). The CDR3 DNA sequence: TGTGCCAGTAGTATAAATAGCCTAAACACCGGGGAGCTGTTTTTT. Protein: CASSINSLNTGELFF.

V usage is TRBV6-6 and J usage is TRBJ1-2, with D unresolved. V gave up 10 bases and J gave up 5 bases, with 17 bases separating them. The length of the CDR3 is 13 residues. Germline V CDR1 and CDR2: MNHNY, SVGAGI (reference sequence). Here the CDR3 reads CATSPAADYGYTF. The CDR3 nucleotides read TGTGCCACCTCCCCGGCGGCCGATTATGGCTACACCTTC.

Only one count was recorded for this clone. The V and J genes are TRBV29-1 and TRBJ2-7, with 9 positions matching TRBD2. The CDR3 has 13 amino acids. Germline V gene sequence: CDR1 SQVTM, CDR2 ANQGSEA. With V trimmed by 4 bases and J by 7 bases, 8 bases remained unmatched. The CDR3 loop reads CSVVDSGGWEQYF. In DNA form, the CDR3 reads TGCAGCGTTGTGGATAGCGGGGGTTGGGAGCAGTACTTC.

The chain uses TRBV3-1 (or the pseudogene TRBV3-2) and TRBJ1-1; D gene unclear. Germline assignment: CDR1 LGHDT and CDR2 YNNKEL (reference sequence). This CDR3 spans 15 amino acids. Trimming pared 4 bases from V and 0 bases from J, leaving 12 bases between. CDR3 sequence: CASSRSLGLNTEAFF. The CDR3 DNA is TGTGCCAGCAGCCGGAGTTTGGGGTTGAACACTGAAGCTTTCTTT.

The genes are TRBV5-1 and TRBJ2-3; D not resolved. Germline assignment: CDR1 SGHRS and CDR2 YFSETQ. V was clipped by 0 bases and J by 2 bases, with 7 bases between them. The CDR3 is 14 amino acids. The chain's CDR3 is CASSLGLVTDTQYF. The CDR3 bases are TGCGCCAGCAGCTTGGGTCTCGTCACAGATACGCAGTATTTT.

The gene calls are TRBV7-3 and TRBJ2-3, with 9 bases aligning to TRBD2. Unmatched junction bases numbered 12, after V lost 1 base and J lost 4 bases. This CDR3 spans 18 amino acids. Germline assignment: CDR1 SGHTA and CDR2 FQGTGA. The CDR3 nucleotides read TGTGCCAGCAGCTTAAGGGGCGGGAGGGGCCCGGCGGCAGATACGCAGTATTTT. Translating it yields CASSLRGGRGPAADTQYF.

This clone turned up a few times. The chain uses TRBV6-2 or TRBV6-3 and TRBJ2-1; 7 bases are a match to TRBD2. Per the germline V gene, CDR1 is MNHEY and CDR2 is SVGEGT. The V gene end was trimmed by 8 bases and the J gene end by 14 bases; junction bases not matched to a gene: 15. This CDR3 has 13 residues. CDR3 in DNA: TGTGCCAGCGGCCAGACTAGCCTGGTTCATAAGTTCTTC. Translating it yields CASGQTSLVHKFF.

The rearrangement links TRBV2 to TRBJ2-7; the D is unclear. The germline V and J ends were trimmed by 4 bases and 6 bases, with 16 bases remaining between them. Per the germline V gene, CDR1 is SNHLY and CDR2 is FYNNEI. CDR3 length: 14 amino acids. CDR3 sequence (DNA): TGTGCCAGCAGTGTACCGGGCCTCTATTCCGAGCAGTACTTC. This codes for CASSVPGLYSEQYF.

J is TRBJ2-6 and V is TRBV27; 10 bases are a match to TRBD1. Unmatched junction bases numbered 13, after V lost 10 bases and J lost 4 bases. From germline, CDR1 is MNHEY and CDR2 SMNVEV (reference sequence). CDR3 length: 17 amino acids. This chain's CDR3 is CATLRGTGAKGANVLTF. The CDR3 DNA follows: TGTGCCACCCTCCGCGGGACAGGGGCGAAAGGGGCCAACGTCCTGACTTTC. The whole variable domain, remainder taken from reference TRBV27 and TRBJ2-6, is EAQVTQNPRYLITVTGKKLTVTCSQNMNHEYMSWYRQDPGLGLRQIYYSMNVEVTDKGDVPEGYKVSRKEKRNFPLILESPSPNQTSLYFCATLRGTGAKGANVLTFGAGSRLTVL.

This chain uses TRBV21-1 with TRBJ2-1; the table's D gene call, TRBD1, was not cross checked with the DNA. TRBV21-1 is a listed pseudogene. The CDR3 runs 12 residues. The CDR3 reads CPQGQPLNKQFF. CDR3 DNA: TGTCCACAGGGTCAACCACTCAATAAGCAGTTCTTC.

The chain links TRBV6-5 to TRBJ2-3, with TRBD2 as a possible D gene (6 bases). Germline CDR1 and CDR2: MNHEY and SVGAGI. V lost 7 bases, J lost 2 bases, and 16 bases lay in between. The CDR3 extends over 15 amino acids. The CDR3 spells CASNNLADPTDTQYF. CDR3 DNA sequence: TGTGCCAGCAACAATTTAGCGGACCCCACAGATACGCAGTATTTT.